A few counts support the clone carrying this T cell receptor beta chain. The antigen is not known. This entry comes from a study of blood T cells in healthy people across ages. Whole-study results and caveats: Naive CD4+ cells and diversity were both higher in long-lived donors than in aged donors. Naive and antigen-experienced cells could not be conclusively compared, given unsorted PBMCs.

Combining a sample-barcoded 5' primer with a J-beta primer mix, a second PCR ran for 7 to 11 cycles. Each cDNA molecule received a tag from a template-switch adaptor that had 12 random nucleotides. From the 5' RACE reads, TCRdb called clonotypes with MiXCR, one entry per CDR3 protein. The sample shows approximately 800,000 distinct CDR3 sequences, roughly 25% of them seen only once. This CDR3 spans 20 amino acids. With 5 bases removed from V and 0 bases from J, the gap between germline ends came to 25 bases. From germline, CDR1 is SEHNR and CDR2 FQNEAQ (reference sequence). These data were also reused for a study on T cells of mothers and their children. That investigation notes: Around 3 million TCR beta reads per child versus over 9 million per mother.

The rearrangement links TRBV7-9 to TRBJ2-2; possibly TRBD1 for D (5 bases). The sequencing sample was made of blood. The TCR originated in a boy aged 10-17 years in good health. In DNA form, the CDR3 reads TGTGCCAGCAGCCAACCACGAGGCGACAGCGTGCCTTCGAACACCGGGGAGCTGTTTTTT. Translating gives CASSQPRGDSVPSNTGELFF.